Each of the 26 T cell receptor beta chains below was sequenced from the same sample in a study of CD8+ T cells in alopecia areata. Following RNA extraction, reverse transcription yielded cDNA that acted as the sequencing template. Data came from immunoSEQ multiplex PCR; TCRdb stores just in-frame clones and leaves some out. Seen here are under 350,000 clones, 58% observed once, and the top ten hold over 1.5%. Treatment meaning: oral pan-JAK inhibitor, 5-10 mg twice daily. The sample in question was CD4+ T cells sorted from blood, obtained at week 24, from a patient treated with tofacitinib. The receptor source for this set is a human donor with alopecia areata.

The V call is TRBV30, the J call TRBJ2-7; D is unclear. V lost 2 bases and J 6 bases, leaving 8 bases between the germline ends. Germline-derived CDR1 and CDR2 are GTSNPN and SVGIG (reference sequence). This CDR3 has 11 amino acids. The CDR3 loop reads CAWSPSGEQYF. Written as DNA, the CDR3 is TGTGCCTGGAGTCCCTCGGGCGAGCAGTACTTC.

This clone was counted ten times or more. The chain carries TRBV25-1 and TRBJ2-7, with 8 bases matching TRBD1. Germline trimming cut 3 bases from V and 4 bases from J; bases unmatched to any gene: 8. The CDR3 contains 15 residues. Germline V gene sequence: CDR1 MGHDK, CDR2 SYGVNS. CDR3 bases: TGTGCCAGCAGTGATGGAAACAGGGGGATTTACGAGCAGTACTTC. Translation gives CASSDGNRGIYEQYF.

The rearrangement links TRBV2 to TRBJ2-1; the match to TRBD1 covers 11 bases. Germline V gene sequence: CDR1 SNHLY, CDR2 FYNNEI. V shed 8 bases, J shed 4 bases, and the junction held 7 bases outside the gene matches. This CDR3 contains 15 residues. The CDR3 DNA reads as TGTGCCAGCCTAGTCGGGACAGGGGGTTACAATGAGCAGTTCTTC. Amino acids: CASLVGTGGYNEQFF.

The CDR3 DNA sequence: TGCAGCGTAAACCGGGACAGCCCCTATGGCTACACCTTC. Translated, it gives CSVNRDSPYGYTF. The chain employs TRBV29-1 and TRBJ1-2; 7 bases are shared with TRBD1. V lost 6 bases and J lost 4; bases outside the gene matches: 8. This CDR3 is built from 13 residues. Germline lookup yields CDR1 SQVTM and CDR2 ANQGSEA.

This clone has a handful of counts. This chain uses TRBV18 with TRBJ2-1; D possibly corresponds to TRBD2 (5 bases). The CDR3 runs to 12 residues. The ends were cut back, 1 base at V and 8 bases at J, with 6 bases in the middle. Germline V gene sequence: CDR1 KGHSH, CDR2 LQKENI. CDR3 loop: CASSPQGDEQFF. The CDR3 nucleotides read TGTGCCAGCTCACCACAGGGAGATGAGCAGTTCTTC.

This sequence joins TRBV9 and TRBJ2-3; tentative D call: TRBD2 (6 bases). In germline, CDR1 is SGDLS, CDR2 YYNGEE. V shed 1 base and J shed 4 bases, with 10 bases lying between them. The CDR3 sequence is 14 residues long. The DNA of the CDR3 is TGTGCCAGCAGCGTATCTAGCGTGGCAGATACGCAGTATTTT. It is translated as CASSVSSVADTQYF.

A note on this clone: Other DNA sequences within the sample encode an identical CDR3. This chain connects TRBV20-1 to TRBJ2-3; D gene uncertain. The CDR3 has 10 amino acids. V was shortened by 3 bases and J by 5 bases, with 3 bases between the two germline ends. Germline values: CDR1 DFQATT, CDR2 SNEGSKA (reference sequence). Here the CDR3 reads CSASRDTQYF. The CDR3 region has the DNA TGCAGTGCTAGTCGAGATACGCAGTATTTT.

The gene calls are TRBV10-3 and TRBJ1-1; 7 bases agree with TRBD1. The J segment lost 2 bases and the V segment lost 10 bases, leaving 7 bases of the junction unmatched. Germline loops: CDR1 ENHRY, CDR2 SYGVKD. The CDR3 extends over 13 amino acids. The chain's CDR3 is CATFPGGNTEAFF. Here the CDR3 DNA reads TGTGCCACCTTCCCAGGGGGAAACACTGAAGCTTTCTTT.

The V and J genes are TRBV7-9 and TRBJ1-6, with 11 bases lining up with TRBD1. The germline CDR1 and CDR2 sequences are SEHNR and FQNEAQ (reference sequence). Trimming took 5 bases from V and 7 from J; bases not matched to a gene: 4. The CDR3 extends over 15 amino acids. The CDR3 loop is CASSSWTGGNSPLHF. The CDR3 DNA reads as TGTGCCAGCAGCAGCTGGACAGGGGGCAATTCACCCCTCCACTTT. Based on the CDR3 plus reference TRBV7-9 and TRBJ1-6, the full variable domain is DTGVSQNPRHKITKRGQNVTFRCDPISEHNRLYWYRQTLGQGPEFLTYFQNEAQLEKSRLLSDRFSAERPKGSFSTLEIQRTEQGDSAMYLCASSSWTGGNSPLHFGNGTRLTVT.

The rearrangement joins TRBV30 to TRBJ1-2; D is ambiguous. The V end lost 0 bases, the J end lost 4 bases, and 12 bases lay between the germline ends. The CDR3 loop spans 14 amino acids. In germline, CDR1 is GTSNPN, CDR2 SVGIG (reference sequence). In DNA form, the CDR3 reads TGTGCCTGGAGTGTAACAGCATCCACCTATGGCTACACCTTC. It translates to CAWSVTASTYGYTF.

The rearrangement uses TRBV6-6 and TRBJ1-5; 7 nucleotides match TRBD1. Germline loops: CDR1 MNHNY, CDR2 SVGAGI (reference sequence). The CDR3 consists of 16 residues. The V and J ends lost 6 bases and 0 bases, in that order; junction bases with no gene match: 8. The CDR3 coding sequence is TGTGCCAGCAGGGCCGGGACAGCCTATAGCAATCAGCCCCAGCATTTT. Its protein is CASRAGTAYSNQPQHF.

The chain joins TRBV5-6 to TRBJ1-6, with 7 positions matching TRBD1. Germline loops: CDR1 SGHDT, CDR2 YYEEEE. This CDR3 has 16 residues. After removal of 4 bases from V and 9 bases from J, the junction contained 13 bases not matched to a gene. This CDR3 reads CASSTTRQGASSPLHF. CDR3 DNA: TGTGCCAGCAGCACTACGAGACAGGGAGCCAGTTCACCCCTCCACTTT.

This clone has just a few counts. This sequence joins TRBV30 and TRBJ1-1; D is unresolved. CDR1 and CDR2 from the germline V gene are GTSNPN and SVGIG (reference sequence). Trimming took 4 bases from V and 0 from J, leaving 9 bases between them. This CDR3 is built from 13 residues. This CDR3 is CAWTGRLNTEAFF. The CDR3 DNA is TGTGCCTGGACGGGCCGCCTGAACACTGAAGCTTTCTTT.

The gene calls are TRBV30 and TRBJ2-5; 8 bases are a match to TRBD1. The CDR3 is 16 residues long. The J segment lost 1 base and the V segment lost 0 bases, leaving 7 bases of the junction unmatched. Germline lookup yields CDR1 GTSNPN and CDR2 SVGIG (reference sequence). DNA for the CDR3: TGTGCCTGGAGTGTACAGGACAGGGTCTCCCAAGAGACCCAGTACTTC. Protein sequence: CAWSVQDRVSQETQYF.

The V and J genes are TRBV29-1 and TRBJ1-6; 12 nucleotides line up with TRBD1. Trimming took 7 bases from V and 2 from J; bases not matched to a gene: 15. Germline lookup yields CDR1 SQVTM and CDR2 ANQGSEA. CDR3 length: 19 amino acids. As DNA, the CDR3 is TGCAGCGCCCTCCTTGGGGGACAGGGGGCGTTCACCTATAATTCACCCCTCCACTTT. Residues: CSALLGGQGAFTYNSPLHF.

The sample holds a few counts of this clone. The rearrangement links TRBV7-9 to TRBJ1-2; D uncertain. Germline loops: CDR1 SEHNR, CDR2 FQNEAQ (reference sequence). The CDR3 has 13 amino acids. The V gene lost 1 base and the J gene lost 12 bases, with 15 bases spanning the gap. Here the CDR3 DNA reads TGTGCCAGCAGCTTAGACCTGGCAGGAGAGGACACCTTC. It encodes CASSLDLAGEDTF. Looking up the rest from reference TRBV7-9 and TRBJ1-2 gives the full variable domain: DTGVSQNPRHKITKRGQNVTFRCDPISEHNRLYWYRQTLGQGPEFLTYFQNEAQLEKSRLLSDRFSAERPKGSFSTLEIQRTEQGDSAMYLCASSLDLAGEDTFGSGTRLTVV.

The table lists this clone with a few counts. The chain's CDR3 is CASSLAFRNRISGNTIYF. CDR3 nucleotide sequence: TGTGCCAGCAGCTTAGCTTTTCGGAACCGCATCTCTGGAAACACCATATATTTT. V and J are TRBV7-9 and TRBJ1-3; D unclear. Germline values: CDR1 SEHNR, CDR2 FQNEAQ (reference sequence). CDR3 length: 18 residues. Trimming removed 0 bases at V and 0 bases at J, with 15 bases between.

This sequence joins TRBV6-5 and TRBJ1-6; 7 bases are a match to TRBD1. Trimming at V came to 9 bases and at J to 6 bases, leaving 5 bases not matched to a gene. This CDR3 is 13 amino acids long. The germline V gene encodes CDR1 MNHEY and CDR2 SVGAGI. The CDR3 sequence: CASRQGPNSPLHF. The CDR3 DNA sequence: TGTGCCAGTCGACAGGGCCCTAATTCACCCCTCCACTTT.

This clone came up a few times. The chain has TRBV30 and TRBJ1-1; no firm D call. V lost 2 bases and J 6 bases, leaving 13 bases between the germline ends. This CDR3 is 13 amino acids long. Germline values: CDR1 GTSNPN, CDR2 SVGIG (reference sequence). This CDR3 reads CAWSRRTSAEAFF. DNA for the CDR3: TGTGCCTGGAGTAGACGGACTTCCGCTGAAGCTTTCTTT.

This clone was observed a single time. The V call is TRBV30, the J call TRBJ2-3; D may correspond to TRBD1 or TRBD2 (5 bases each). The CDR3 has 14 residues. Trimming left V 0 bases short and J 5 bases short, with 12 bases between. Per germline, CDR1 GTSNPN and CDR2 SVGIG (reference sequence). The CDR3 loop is CAWSVVRAGDTQYF. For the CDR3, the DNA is TGTGCCTGGAGTGTCGTCAGGGCGGGAGATACGCAGTATTTT.

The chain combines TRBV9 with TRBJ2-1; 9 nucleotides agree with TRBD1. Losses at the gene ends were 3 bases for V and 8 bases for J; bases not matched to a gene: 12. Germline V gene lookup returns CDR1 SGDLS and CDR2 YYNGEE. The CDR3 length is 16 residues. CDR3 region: CASSAAAPGQGYEQFF. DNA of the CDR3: TGTGCCAGCAGCGCTGCTGCTCCGGGACAGGGATATGAGCAGTTCTTC.

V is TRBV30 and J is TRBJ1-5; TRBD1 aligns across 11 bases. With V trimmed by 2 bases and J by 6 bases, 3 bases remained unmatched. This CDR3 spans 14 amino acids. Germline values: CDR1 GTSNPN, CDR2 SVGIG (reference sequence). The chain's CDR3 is CAWSWTGGFQPQHF. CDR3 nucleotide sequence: TGTGCCTGGAGTTGGACAGGGGGCTTTCAGCCCCAGCATTTT. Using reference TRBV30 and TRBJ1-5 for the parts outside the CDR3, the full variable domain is SQTIHQWPATLVQPVGSPLSLECTVEGTSNPNLYWYRQAAGRGLQLLFYSVGIGQISSEVPQNLSASRPQDRQFILSSKKLLLSDSGFYLCAWSWTGGFQPQHFGDGTRLSIL.

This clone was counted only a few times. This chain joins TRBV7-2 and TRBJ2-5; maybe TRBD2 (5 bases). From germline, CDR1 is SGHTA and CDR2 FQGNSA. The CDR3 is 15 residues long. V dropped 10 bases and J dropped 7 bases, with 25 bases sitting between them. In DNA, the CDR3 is TGTGCCACGCGAGGGAGAGGCGGGCGTTTAGGGACCCAGTACTTC. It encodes CATRGRGGRLGTQYF.

CDR3 sequence: CASSGGTISSYEQYF. CDR3 sequence (DNA): TGCGCCAGCAGCGGCGGGACAATAAGCTCCTACGAGCAGTACTTC. The chain uses TRBV5-1 and TRBJ2-7; tentatively, D is TRBD1 or TRBD2 (6 bases each). Trimming took off 4 bases at V and 0 bases at J, with 14 bases between the two ends. The CDR3 covers 15 residues. Germline CDR1 and CDR2: SGHRS and YFSETQ.

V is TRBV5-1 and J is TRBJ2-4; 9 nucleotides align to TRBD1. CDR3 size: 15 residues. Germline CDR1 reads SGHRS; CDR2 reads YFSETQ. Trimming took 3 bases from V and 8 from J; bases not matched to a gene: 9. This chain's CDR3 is CASSSSGTGSDIQYF. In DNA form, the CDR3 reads TGCGCCAGCAGCTCATCCGGGACAGGGAGTGACATTCAGTACTTC.

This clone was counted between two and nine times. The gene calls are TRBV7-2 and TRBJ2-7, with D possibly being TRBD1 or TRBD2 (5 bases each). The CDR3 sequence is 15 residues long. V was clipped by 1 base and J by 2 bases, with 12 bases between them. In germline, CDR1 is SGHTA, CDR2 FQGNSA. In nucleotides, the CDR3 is TGTGCCAGCAGCTTAGTCGGGGACGGCACCTACGAGCAGTACTTC. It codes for CASSLVGDGTYEQYF.